This is a list of T cell receptor beta chains from one sample in a study of CD8+ T cells in alopecia areata. Repertoires were generated with immunoSEQ multiplex PCR, while TCRdb's copy carries only in-frame clones and drops some. The sample holds over 250,000 clones, 45% to 70% seen once. Sequencing used CD4+ T cells sorted from blood, obtained at approximately week 51, from a patient treated with tofacitinib. These receptors originate from a human donor with alopecia areata. Each CDR3 is given without its conserved first and last residue. The size field is filled for only some rows; it gives once, few, many or a size class.

few	TRBV6-6	TRBJ2-7	ASSYSPQGVVNEQY
few	TRBV5-4	TRBJ2-1	ASSHPGGSNEQF
-	TRBV5-1	TRBJ1-2	ASSWDTFNYGYT
-	TRBV4-1	TRBJ2-4	ASSQGGIPIAKNIQY
-	TRBV29-1	TRBJ2-3	SVTGSPVDTQY
-	TRBV30	TRBJ2-7	ASVTGPNEQY
-	TRBV30	TRBJ1-6	AWSVGRQNNSPLH
-	TRBV29-1	TRBJ1-3	SVIVSAGNTIY
-	TRBV9	TRBJ2-3	ASSVATSGVKY
-	TRBV30	TRBJ2-6	AWSRGAGANVLT
-	TRBV9	TRBJ2-5	ASSVALGSGETQY
-	TRBV18	TRBJ2-5	ASSPPGTVETQY
-	TRBV30	TRBJ2-7	AWSAGGYEQY
-	TRBV7-2	TRBJ1-2	ASSQGGDYGYT
-	TRBV30	TRBJ2-5	AWSLLAGGLETQY
few	TRBV18	TRBJ2-5	ASSPPAEQGETQY
-	TRBV30	TRBJ1-6	AWKLGRLYSPLH
few	TRBV29-1	TRBJ2-5	SVFTGEETQY
-	TRBV15	TRBJ2-7	ATSRDTIYEQY
-	TRBV15	TRBJ2-1	ATSSSAREQF
-	TRBV7-2	TRBJ1-1	ASSLERTTTEAF
few	TRBV7-9	TRBJ1-6	ASSLDSHSPLH
-	TRBV30	TRBJ2-6	AWSPPRTGPSGANVLT
once	TRBV4-3	TRBJ2-1	ASSQERLAHAYNEQF
-	TRBV30	TRBJ2-2	AWSARTGGPAGELF
-	TRBV30	TRBJ2-2	ASRGAGELF
few	TRBV9	TRBJ2-4	ASSPNSGNKNIQY
-	TRBV30	TRBJ2-1	AWMEGSSYNEQF
-	TRBV5-1	TRBJ1-5	ASSLQGYSNQPQH
few	TRBV6-5	TRBJ2-1	ASRRGQGSYNEQF
-	TRBV2	TRBJ2-5	ASIYQETQY
-	TRBV5-1	TRBJ2-7	ASSSDRGDSSYEQY
-	TRBV25-1	TRBJ2-5	ASSESRGYETQY
-	TRBV5-1	TRBJ2-1	ASASGPSNEQF
-	TRBV2	TRBJ2-2	ASSVGRGTGELF
-	TRBV19	TRBJ1-2	ASSIGNSGYT
-	TRBV4-2	TRBJ2-7	ASSPRLAQPYEQY
few	TRBV19	TRBJ1-4	ASSGTDSATNEKLF
few	TRBV10-3	TRBJ2-3	AIRAGGSTDTQY
-	TRBV7-2	TRBJ2-5	ASSLRNAGETQY
-	TRBV2	TRBJ2-5	ASRPPSQETQY
-	TRBV7-9	TRBJ1-1	ASVPSEALSTEAF
-	TRBV6-1	TRBJ1-5	ASSERGRGNQPQH
few	TRBV2	TRBJ2-1	ASSVRGGLSNEQF
-	TRBV2	TRBJ1-1	ARELNTEAF
-	TRBV30	TRBJ1-6	ACPGSSYNSPLH
-	TRBV30	TRBJ2-2	AWVGEANTGELF
-	TRBV30	TRBJ2-2	AWSPRRQYTGELF
-	TRBV18	TRBJ2-2	ASSPPEAGYAGGELF
-	TRBV9	TRBJ1-1	ASSVGRVDTEAF
once	TRBV30	TRBJ1-5	AWSVPQVNQPQH
-	TRBV5-4	TRBJ2-5	ASSLAGRQETQY